This T cell receptor (beta chain) was profiled in a study of CD8 T cells in Susac syndrome. Germline values: CDR1 SGDLS, CDR2 YYNGEE. Trimming shortened V by 2 bases and J by 4 bases, and 9 bases separated the two germline ends. This CDR3 region has 14 residues. After extraction with the RNeasy kit, about 0.45 to 1 ug of the RNA was reverse transcribed using random hexamers. TCRdb independently ran MiXCR on the immunoSEQ multiplex PCR reads; one entry per CDR3 protein. The repertoire holds about 190,000 distinct CDR3 sequences, almost 96% seen once, with around 0.1% in the top ten. The chain employs TRBV9 and TRBJ1-4, with D unclear. The TCR was taken from a human donor with Susac syndrome. The sample comprised CD4+ T cells from PBMCs. DNA for the CDR3: TGTGCCAGCAGCGTGGACGGTATTAATGAAAAACTGTTTTTT. This gives the protein CASSVDGINEKLFF. Full variable domain (outside the CDR3, taken from reference TRBV9 and TRBJ1-4): DSGVTQTPKHLITATGQRVTLRCSPRSGDLSVYWYQQSLDQGLQFLIQYYNGEERAKGNILERFSAQQFPDLHSELNLSSLELGDSALYFCASSVDGINEKLFFGSGTQLSVL.